The clone carrying this TCR beta chain was detected once. Its specificity is unknown. The sample comes from a study of cytomegalovirus exposure and HLA in healthy donors. About the research overall: Some 180 million T cells yielded under 130 million unique TCR beta sequences in earlier analysis. Study results and caveats: Analyzed later, most CMV-associated TCR beta chains appeared HLA-restricted.

Amplification used 60 Vbeta primers and 13 Jbeta primers. Authors' processing steps: In a later analysis, of 79 million or so unique beta chains, roughly 9.9 million appeared in at least two donors. Using immunoSEQ multiplex PCR, the repertoire was profiled, and TCRdb retains in-frame clones only, with some absent. For V, J and clone size, that table is used; D and trimming come from the DNA. The table lists around 100,000 clones, 79% of them singletons. With 2 bases clipped from V and 0 bases from J, the junction kept 7 bases outside the gene matches. CDR3 size: 19 residues. Germline CDR1 SGHVS, CDR2 FNYEAQ.

The rearrangement joins TRBV7-6 to TRBJ2-3; 14 bases agree with TRBD2. This sequence was found in a woman aged 18-29 years in good health and CMV-seropositive. Sample: PBMCs. As DNA, the CDR3 is TGTGCCAGCAGCTTATTGACTAGCGGGAGGGAAGCTAGCACAGATACGCAGTATTTT. Amino acid sequence: CASSLLTSGREASTDTQYF.